This T cell receptor beta chain was captured in a study of metastatic and nonmetastatic thyroid tumors. As for the study in general: Comparison of repertoires was carried out across blood and tumor or nodule tissue from malignant and benign thyroid patients.

Ahead of thyroid surgery, no patient had received treatment of any kind. There are many counts of this clone. Via MiXCR, TCRdb re-called the PCR reads. The sample shows 30,000 to 40,000 clones, about 20% of them seen only once. The clonotype was recovered from a male donor with papillary thyroid cancer or a benign thyroid nodule (not recorded which). Some clones in this sample may be carry-over from other donors' samples. Sequenced sample: tumor tissue.

The CDR3 DNA sequence: TGCGCCAGCAGCCAAGACTTCCCTCCACAGGGTGACGAGCAGTACTTC. Its protein product is CASSQDFPPQGDEQYF. This chain links TRBV4-1 with TRBJ2-7; possible D gene TRBD1, 6 bases. The germline V gene encodes CDR1 MGHRA and CDR2 YSYEKL. CDR3 length equals 16 residues. Deletions cut 0 bases from V and 5 bases from J, with 17 bases between.